The clone carrying this TCR beta chain was seen ten or more times. Its target is unknown. This specimen belongs to a study of T cells after yellow fever vaccination. This CDR3 has 15 residues. Germline CDR1 and CDR2: MNHEY and SMNVEV (reference sequence). The ends were cut back, 5 bases at V and 0 bases at J, with 13 bases in the middle. TCRdb re-called the 5' RACE reads with MiXCR, one entry per CDR3 protein. Here the sample spans around 340,000 distinct CDR3 sequences, around 13% being singletons. Findings and caveats of the study: Sorted repertoires could include abundant contaminating clonotypes from bulk cells. Researchers noted that a small share of clonotypes showed up in both CD4 and CD8 compartments.

The chain uses TRBV27 and TRBJ2-5; D is undetermined. The sequences come from CD4+ T cells sorted from PBMCs, collected 15 days after the yellow fever booster vaccination. This TCR was recovered from a man aged 18 to 30 who received the YFV17D yellow fever vaccine. The CDR3 DNA follows: TGTGCCAGCAGTCCGCTAAGTATTGACCAAGAGACCCAGTACTTC. Protein sequence: CASSPLSIDQETQYF.